These T cell receptor beta chains were read from a single sample in a study of cytomegalovirus exposure and HLA in healthy donors. The protocol was immunoSEQ multiplex PCR, while the TCRdb copy is restricted to in-frame clones and leaves out a portion. This sample has 75,000 to 95,000 clones, with just under 70% found just once. Sequenced sample: PBMCs. These TCRs come from a man aged 45-65 years in good health and CMV-seronegative. Both conserved end residues are part of each CDR3. Each record gives: J gene, clone size, V gene, D gene, CDR3 DNA, CDR3 protein. The D gene is left open where the match is weak. Rows give clone size only sometimes, using once, few, many, or a class for an expanded clone.

TRBJ1-3,-,TRBV5-1,-,TGCGCCAGCAATACAGGGAGCTCTGGAAACACCATATATTTT,CASNTGSSGNTIYF
TRBJ1-6,-,TRBV2,TRBD1,TGTGCCAGCAGCATAGTAGACAGGGGCAATTCACCCCTCCACTTT,CASSIVDRGNSPLHF
TRBJ2-2,-,TRBV5-6,TRBD1,TGTGCCAGCAGCTTGGCCGGGACAGGGGATTTAGCCGGGGAGCTGTTTTTT,CASSLAGTGDLAGELFF
TRBJ2-2,-,TRBV12-5,TRBD2,TGTGCTAGTGGTTTGTATGGGACTAGCGGATCGGTAGGGGAGCTGTTTTTT,CASGLYGTSGSVGELFF
TRBJ2-3,once,TRBV27,-,TGTGCCAGCAGTCACCAGGTCACAGATACGCAGTATTTT,CASSHQVTDTQYF
TRBJ2-3,-,TRBV5-1,TRBD2,TGCGCCAGCAGCTTGGTATACGGGACTAGCGGGGCAGATACGCAGTATTTT,CASSLVYGTSGADTQYF
TRBJ1-5,-,TRBV4-2,-,TGTGCCAGCAGCTACGGCAGGGCCACGGATCAGCCCCAGCATTTT,CASSYGRATDQPQHF
TRBJ1-1,-,TRBV4-2,-,TGTGCCAGCAGCCAAGACCGGGAGACTGAAGCTTTCTTT,CASSQDRETEAFF
TRBJ1-4,once,TRBV5-4,TRBD1,TGTGCCAGCAGCTTGCAGGGACAGGCGAATGAAAAACTGTTTTTT,CASSLQGQANEKLFF
TRBJ1-2,-,TRBV4-1,TRBD1,TGCGCCAGCAGCCGATCAGGGGGACAGCCATATGGCTACACCTTC,CASSRSGGQPYGYTF
TRBJ2-7,-,TRBV5-1,TRBD1,TGCGCCAGCAGCCTAAATCCGGGACAGGGGGCGTACGAGCAGTACTTC,CASSLNPGQGAYEQYF
TRBJ1-1,-,TRBV15,-,TGTGCCACCACCCCTGAGGTCCGGGTTGAAGCTTTCTTT,CATTPEVRVEAFF
TRBJ2-5,-,TRBV2,TRBD1,TGTGCCAGCAGTGAAGGACAGGGAGCCCAGTACTTC,CASSEGQGAQYF
TRBJ1-1,few,TRBV23-1,TRBD1,TGCGCCAGCAGTCGGACAGGCTACCTCGTTTGGAACACTGAAGCTTTCTTT,CASSRTGYLVWNTEAFF
TRBJ2-4,-,TRBV5-1,-,TGCGCCAGCAGCTTCGAGACAGAGAAAAACATTCAGTACTTC,CASSFETEKNIQYF
TRBJ2-7,-,TRBV5-4,TRBD2,TGTGCCAGCAGCTTGAAGCGGGGGACCCTCTCCTACGAGCAGTACTTC,CASSLKRGTLSYEQYF
TRBJ1-1,-,TRBV19,-,TGTGCCAGTACCGTGACGGCCTCGGGTGCCGCTTTCTTT,CASTVTASGAAFF
TRBJ2-7,-,TRBV7-8,-,TGTGCCAGCAGCTTAGTCGGGACTCAGTACTTC,CASSLVGTQYF
TRBJ1-1,few,TRBV5-6,TRBD1,TGTGCCAGCAGCCTCGACAGGGCGAACAGGGAAGCTTTCTTT,CASSLDRANREAFF
TRBJ2-1,few,TRBV13,TRBD1,TGTGCCAGCAGCTTACGCCCGGGACAGGGAGGCAATGAGCAGTTCTTC,CASSLRPGQGGNEQFF
TRBJ1-5,-,TRBV6-1,-,TGTGCCAGCAGTGAAGCGGGCTCTAATCAGCCCCAGCATTTT,CASSEAGSNQPQHF
TRBJ2-3,-,TRBV5-1,TRBD2,TGCGCCAGCAGTCATCCCGGGACTAGCGGGAGCGCAGATACGCAGTATTTT,CASSHPGTSGSADTQYF
TRBJ1-5,-,TRBV6-5,-,TGTGCCACAAGACCGCCAGGAAAGCCCCAGCATTTT,CATRPPGKPQHF
TRBJ1-6,-,TRBV4-2,-,TGTGCCAGCAGCCAAGATCTAATCAACTCCTATAATTCACCCCTCCACTTT,CASSQDLINSYNSPLHF
TRBJ1-2,-,TRBV21-1,-,TGTGCCAGCAGCAAAGCCGGGGGATCTACAGCTAACTATGGCTACACCTTC,CASSKAGGSTANYGYTF
TRBJ2-1,-,TRBV11-1,TRBD1,TGTGCCAGCAGCTTAGTCCGGGACAGGGTATTTGGTGAGCAGTTCTTC,CASSLVRDRVFGEQFF
TRBJ2-5,-,TRBV19,TRBD1,TGTGCCAGTAGTAGCTGGCTGGGCCAGGGGGCCTTAGAGACCCAGTACTTC,CASSSWLGQGALETQYF
TRBJ1-1,-,TRBV5-1,-,TGCGCCAGCAGCAGCTTGAGGGGGAGCACTGAAGCTTTCTTT,CASSSLRGSTEAFF
TRBJ2-5,-,TRBV4-1,TRBD2,TGCGCCAGCAGCCAGTCGGCGGGAGGAAAGGGGAGAGAGACCCAGTACTTC,CASSQSAGGKGRETQYF
TRBJ2-1,-,TRBV9,-,TGTGCCAGCACCGAGACGGGAGTCTCCTTCCGCTACAATGAGCAGTTCTTC,CASTETGVSFRYNEQFF
TRBJ1-1,-,TRBV6-6,-,TGTGCCAGCACCCCTCGGGGGACGGCCACTGAAGCTTTCTTT,CASTPRGTATEAFF
TRBJ2-6,once,TRBV9,TRBD1,TGTGCCAGCGGATCCGGGACAGAAATTTTCGGGGCCAACGTCCTGACTTTC,CASGSGTEIFGANVLTF
TRBJ1-2,-,TRBV6-5,-,TGTGCCAGCAGTACGGGACACAGGTTGGGATATGGCTACACCTTC,CASSTGHRLGYGYTF
TRBJ2-7,-,TRBV6-5,-,TGTGCCAGCAGTTACAATTGGGCTTTTGGCGACGAGCAGTACTTC,CASSYNWAFGDEQYF
TRBJ1-1,-,TRBV5-1,-,TGCGCCAGCAGCTTGGGGCATCCTAACACTGAAGCTTTCTTT,CASSLGHPNTEAFF
TRBJ2-7,-,TRBV6-5,-,TGTGCCAGCAGTTACCGGGGTCTCTCCTACGAGCAGTACTTC,CASSYRGLSYEQYF
TRBJ1-1,-,TRBV2,-,TGTGCCAGCAGCCCGATGCGGCAGGGTTCGAACACTGAAGCTTTCTTT,CASSPMRQGSNTEAFF
TRBJ1-5,few,TRBV13,TRBD1,TGTGCCAGCAGCTTCGGGACAGGGAATCAGCCCCAGCATTTT,CASSFGTGNQPQHF
TRBJ2-3,-,TRBV5-1,-,TGCGCCAGCAGTCCGGGACAACACACAGATACGCAGTATTTT,CASSPGQHTDTQYF
TRBJ2-7,-,TRBV2,-,TGTGCCAGCAGTTTGGGGGGCTACGAGCAGTACTTC,CASSLGGYEQYF
TRBJ2-1,-,TRBV28,TRBD2,TGTGCCAGCAGTTTTAAGCCCTCGGGACTAGCGGGGGATTACAATGAGCAGTTCTTC,CASSFKPSGLAGDYNEQFF
TRBJ2-5,-,TRBV27,TRBD2,TGTGCCAGCAGTTTATCGGCGACTAGCGGGGGGAAAGAGACCCAGTACTTC,CASSLSATSGGKETQYF
TRBJ2-5,few,TRBV4-2,-,TGTGCCAGCAGCCAAGGAGAGGGGGTAGAGGTTGAGACCCAGTACTTC,CASSQGEGVEVETQYF
TRBJ1-2,-,TRBV28,-,TGTGCCAGCTGGGGGGACTATGGCTACACCTTC,CASWGDYGYTF